This T cell receptor beta chain was obtained from a study of T-cell memory formation after mild COVID-19. Trimming took 3 bases from V and 3 from J, leaving 10 bases between them. The CDR3 is 13 amino acids. Germline loops: CDR1 SQVTM, CDR2 ANQGSEA. UMIs and sample barcodes were carried by the TCR alpha and TCR beta cDNA libraries that 5'RACE produced using constant-segment primers. TCRdb used MiXCR to reprocess the 5' RACE reads, holding one entry per CDR3 protein. Among approximately 390,000 distinct CDR3 sequences listed, about 15% were seen once. What was sequenced was PBMCs or a T cell subset sorted from them (not recorded which). The clonotype originates from a man aged 18 to 30 who had mild COVID-19 (a few samples of this study predate the infection). Cell type and time point are not known. V gene TRBV29-1 combines with J gene TRBJ2-3; D is ambiguous. This CDR3 reads CSVDPPETDTQYF. The CDR3 coding sequence is TGCAGCGTTGATCCCCCAGAGACAGATACGCAGTATTTT.